The rows below give T cell receptor beta chains drawn from one sample of a study of cytomegalovirus exposure and HLA in healthy donors. Libraries were prepared by immunoSEQ multiplex PCR; TCRdb keeps only in-frame clonotypes and omits some of them. The sample carries approximately 120,000 clones, 75% to 85% recorded once. The sequencing input was PBMCs. These receptors all come from a man in his forties or fifties in good health and CMV-seronegative. CDR3s include the opening cysteine and the closing phenylalanine or tryptophan. Each record gives: clone size, V gene, J gene, D gene, CDR3 protein, CDR3 DNA. D genes are given only for firm matches. Where a row states a size, it is once, few, many or the class of an expanded clone; other rows omit it.

>few|TRBV25-1|TRBJ2-7|TRBD1
CASSETGTVYEQYF
TGTGCCAGCAGTGAAACCGGGACAGTCTACGAGCAGTACTTC
>few|TRBV2|TRBJ1-5|-
CASSVEGSQPQHF
TGTGCCAGCAGTGTCGAAGGGAGCCAGCCCCAGCATTTT
>-|TRBV14|TRBJ2-5|-
CASSHARAGRTETQYF
TGTGCCAGCAGCCATGCTCGGGCAGGGCGGACGGAGACCCAGTACTTC
>-|TRBV27|TRBJ2-3|-
CARTRDSRNLTDTQYF
TGTGCCAGGACGCGGGACTCCAGAAACCTCACAGATACGCAGTATTTT
>once|TRBV19|TRBJ2-2|TRBD1
CASSIRDRGSTGTGELFF
TGTGCCAGTAGTATCCGGGACAGGGGGTCGACGGGCACCGGGGAGCTGTTTTTT
>-|TRBV11-1|TRBJ1-1|TRBD1
CASSLGTGNTEAFF
TGTGCCAGCAGCTTAGGGACAGGGAACACTGAAGCTTTCTTT
>few|TRBV7-2|TRBJ2-1|-
CASSLSLGSGQFF
TGTGCCAGCAGCTTATCCCTCGGGTCCGGGCAGTTCTTC
>-|TRBV4-2|TRBJ1-2|-
CASSQDLTDNYGYTF
TGTGCCAGCAGCCAAGATCTAACCGATAACTATGGCTACACCTTC
>-|TRBV7-8|TRBJ2-4|-
CASSTTRVMNIQYF
TGTGCCAGCAGCACAACGAGGGTTATGAACATTCAGTACTTC
>-|TRBV7-7|TRBJ1-3|-
CASSLRLGQGNTIYF
TGTGCCAGCAGCTTACGGTTGGGGCAGGGAAACACCATATATTTT
>-|TRBV7-9|TRBJ2-6|-
CASSPLPTAGANVLTF
TGTGCCAGCAGCCCCTTACCGACTGCTGGGGCCAACGTCCTGACTTTC
>-|TRBV7-9|TRBJ2-2|-
CASTPGDRQSVLFF
TGTGCCAGCACCCCAGGGGATCGGCAGAGCGTGCTGTTTTTT
>-|TRBV2|TRBJ2-2|TRBD1
CASSTGTGNTGELFF
TGTGCCAGCAGTACCGGGACAGGAAACACCGGGGAGCTGTTTTTT
>-|TRBV4-2|TRBJ2-7|-
CASSQGAGGPTYEQYF
TGTGCCAGCAGCCAAGGGGCCGGGGGGCCCACCTACGAGCAGTACTTC
>-|TRBV7-8|TRBJ1-4|-
CASSLVQGLGEKLFF
TGTGCCAGCAGCTTAGTCCAGGGTCTGGGAGAAAAACTGTTTTTT
>-|TRBV27|TRBJ2-2|-
CASSLMSGGLNTGELFF
TGTGCCAGCAGTTTGATGTCCGGGGGGCTGAACACCGGGGAGCTGTTTTTT
>-|TRBV4-3|TRBJ2-2|-
CASSPTGESNTGELFF
TGCGCCAGCAGCCCCACGGGGGAGTCGAACACCGGGGAGCTGTTTTTT
>-|TRBV15|TRBJ2-1|-
CATSFGLYNEQFF
TGTGCCACCAGCTTTGGACTCTACAATGAGCAGTTCTTC
>-|TRBV7-2|TRBJ2-3|TRBD2
CASSSSGGAGDTQYF
TGTGCCAGCAGCTCTAGCGGGGGGGCTGGAGATACGCAGTATTTT
>-|TRBV19|TRBJ1-3|TRBD1
CASTPGTGRGNTIYF
TGTGCCAGTACTCCCGGGACAGGGAGAGGAAACACCATATATTTT
>few|TRBV6-5|TRBJ2-1|-
CASSYSTQINNEQFF
TGTGCCAGCAGTTACTCCACACAAATCAACAATGAGCAGTTCTTC
>-|TRBV27|TRBJ2-3|-
CASTPWLGAGDTQYF
TGTGCCAGCACTCCATGGTTGGGGGCGGGTGATACGCAGTATTTT
>-|TRBV7-9|TRBJ2-5|-
CASSLVRETQYF
TGTGCCAGCAGCTTAGTTCGGGAGACCCAGTACTTC
>-|TRBV5-8|TRBJ2-7|TRBD1
CASSNGTVNLFPYEQYF
TGTGCCAGCAGCAACGGGACAGTCAATTTATTCCCCTACGAGCAGTACTTC